This TCR beta chain was found in a study of T cell responses to AZD1222 COVID-19 vaccine. Only in-frame clones appear in the TCRdb table, and some are missing; sequencing was by immunoSEQ multiplex PCR. The table has about 110,000 clones, nearly 90% seen once. Trimming removed 0 bases at V and 0 bases at J, with 12 bases between. The length of the CDR3 is 15 residues. Germline CDR1 and CDR2: GTSNPN and SVGIG (reference sequence). The starting material was peripheral blood, obtained on day 0 of AZD1222 vaccination. The chain links TRBV30 to TRBJ2-7; D is possibly TRBD2 (5 bases). This sequence originates from an adult in good health. This CDR3 reads CAWSVRGSSSYEQYF. The CDR3 bases are TGTGCCTGGAGTGTACGCGGGTCGAGCTCCTACGAGCAGTACTTC.